This T cell receptor beta chain was sequenced in a study of blood T cells in healthy people across ages. Study-level points and caveats: From one million sequenced T cells, diversity estimates were lower bounds. Higher diversity and more naive CD4+ cells were features of long-lived donors, compared to aged donors.

The CDR3 has 15 residues. Germline assignment: CDR1 SGHRS and CDR2 YFSETQ. The V segment lost 9 bases and the J segment 0 bases; nucleotides outside the gene matches: 10. Using a J-beta primer mix together with a sample-barcoded 5' primer, a second PCR was run for roughly 6 to 12 cycles. One entry per CDR3 protein, called by TCRdb with MiXCR from the 5' RACE reads. Of about 1,800,000 distinct CDR3 sequences listed, 28% are singletons. Note on this clonotype: Its antigen remains unknown.

Sequenced material: blood. This TCR was sampled from a woman in her thirties in good health. J is TRBJ1-2 and V is TRBV5-1; 8 bases are shared with TRBD1. The chain's CDR3 is CATSTGAEANYGYTF. In DNA, the CDR3 is TGCGCCACCTCGACAGGGGCCGAAGCTAACTATGGCTACACCTTC. The full variable domain, its missing parts supplied by reference TRBV5-1 and TRBJ1-2, is KAGVTQTPRYLIKTRGQQVTLSCSPISGHRSVSWYQQTPGQGLQFLFEYFSETQRNKGNFPGRFSGRQFSNSRSEMNVSTLELGDSALYLCATSTGAEANYGYTFGSGTRLTVV.